This T cell receptor beta chain was found in a study of blood T cell repertoires in COVID-19. Sequenced by immunoSEQ multiplex PCR; TCRdb stores in-frame clones only, minus some. This sample has about 210,000 clones, with approximately 78% found just once. V shed 5 bases and J shed 3 bases, with 13 bases lying between them. Germline-derived CDR1 and CDR2 are MNHEY and SMNVEV (reference sequence). This CDR3 region has 14 residues. Input material: peripheral blood. The receptor comes from a woman in her 70s with COVID-19, enrolled during active disease. The J gene is TRBJ1-2, the V gene TRBV27; D ambiguous. CDR3 DNA sequence: TGTGCCAGCAGTCCCCACGAAACACACTATGGCTACACCTTC. Protein sequence: CASSPHETHYGYTF.